This entry features one T cell receptor (beta chain) sequence. Its target is unknown. Reverse transcribing all isolated RNA meant expressed TCRB transcripts were sequenced. Some clones are missing from TCRdb's copy, which holds only in-frame ones; the method was immunoSEQ multiplex PCR. In the table there are roughly 260,000 clones, about a fifth of which are singletons. Trimming shortened V by 5 bases and J by 2 bases, and 5 bases separated the two germline ends. The CDR3 extends over 12 amino acids. Per the germline V gene, CDR1 is MDHEN and CDR2 is SYDVKM. These data belong to a study of beta chain features in type 1 diabetes. Notes on the study in general: Patients with Type 1 diabetes showed moderately but significantly shorter TCRB CDR3s in all four CD4+ subsets.

The sequence was obtained from a middle-aged woman with type 1 diabetes. The J gene is TRBJ2-3, the V gene TRBV28; D is unresolved. Sequencing was carried out using naive CD4+ T cells from blood. The CDR3 nucleotides are TGTGCCAGCAGTCGTATCACAGATACGCAGTATTTT. This gives the protein CASSRITDTQYF.